The 15 T cell receptor beta chains presented below share a single source sample, sequenced in a study of T cell repertoires in cytomegalovirus infection. Using its own MiXCR run on the reads, TCRdb lists one record per CDR3 protein. This table holds approximately 220,000 distinct CDR3 sequences, about 39% found once. No cognate antigen is known for these TCRs. Sequenced here: CD8+ T cells from cultured PBMCs, sampled from culture after CMV antigen stimulation. Receptors originate from a human donor in good health (CMV status not recorded). Some clones in this sample may be carry-over from other donors' samples.

The chain combines TRBV9 with TRBJ2-7; tentative D call: TRBD1 (6 bases). Trimming removed 0 bases at V and 2 bases at J, with 12 bases between. Germline loops: CDR1 SGDLS, CDR2 YYNGEE. CDR3 size: 15 residues. CDR3 bases: TGTGCCAGCAGCGTAGAACAGGGATTAACCTACGAGCAGTACTTC. It specifies CASSVEQGLTYEQYF.

The chain uses TRBV6-1 and TRBJ2-7, with D possibly TRBD1 on 6 matching bases. With 6 bases removed from V and 3 bases from J, the gap between germline ends came to 18 bases. CDR3 length: 15 amino acids. CDR1 is MNHNS and CDR2 is SASEGT in the germline V gene. The CDR3 DNA sequence: TGTGCCAGCAGCAACCCCCGGACAGCGCGCTACGAGCAGTACTTC. Translating gives CASSNPRTARYEQYF.

This chain uses TRBV20-1 with TRBJ2-3, with 11 bases fitting TRBD2. J lost 1 base, V lost 3 bases, and 12 bases had no gene match. Germline V gene lookup returns CDR1 DFQATT and CDR2 SNEGSKA (reference sequence). The CDR3 covers 18 residues. The DNA of the CDR3 is TGCAGTGCTAGTGTTGGGCTAGCGGGAGGTGATGGCACAGATACGCAGTATTTT. This codes for CSASVGLAGGDGTDTQYF.

This sequence joins TRBV7-9 and TRBJ1-1, with TRBD1 as a possible D gene (6 bases). Germline V gives CDR1 SEHNR, CDR2 FQNEAQ (reference sequence). This CDR3 is built from 16 residues. V shed 5 bases and J shed 1 base, with 17 bases lying between them. The CDR3 sequence: CASSAPYGTTNTEAFF. The DNA of the CDR3 is TGTGCCAGCAGCGCACCCTACGGGACAACGAACACTGAAGCTTTCTTT.

The chain couples TRBV7-9 to TRBJ2-1; perhaps TRBD2 as D (6 bases). Germline CDR1 and CDR2: SEHNR and FQNEAQ (reference sequence). The CDR3 spans 15 residues. With 5 bases removed from V and 9 bases from J, the gap between germline ends came to 20 bases. Written as DNA, the CDR3 is TGTGCCAGCAGCCCCGGGCGGGGACTTCAGGGTGAGCAGTTCTTC. Protein: CASSPGRGLQGEQFF.

This clonotype was observed a handful of times. The rearrangement joins TRBV12-3 or TRBV12-4 to TRBJ1-1; 9 bases fit TRBD1. Trimming removed 5 bases from V and 2 bases from J; junction bases left unmatched: 3. The CDR3 is 14 amino acids. The CDR3 here is CASSEQGANTEAFF. CDR3 DNA: TGTGCCAGCAGTGAACAGGGGGCAAACACTGAAGCTTTCTTT.

This sequence joins TRBV7-4 and TRBJ2-2; the D is unclear. V lost 9 bases and J lost 4, with 18 bases in between. CDR1 and CDR2 (germline): SGHVT, SQSDAQ. The length of the CDR3 is 15 residues. As DNA, the CDR3 is TGTGCCAGAAGCCCCCGGTACATGCGCACCGGGGAGCTGTTTTTT. Translation: CARSPRYMRTGELFF.

The chain carries TRBV5-1 and TRBJ2-7, with 7 nucleotides matching TRBD1. With V trimmed by 4 bases and J by 4 bases, 20 bases remained unmatched. This CDR3 spans 18 amino acids. The germline V gene has CDR1 SGHRS and CDR2 YFSETQ. DNA of the CDR3: TGCGCCAGCAGCCCAGGGACAGAGGAAGGCCCCCGGAGTTACGAGCAGTACTTC. Its translation: CASSPGTEEGPRSYEQYF. Drawing the rest from reference TRBV5-1 and TRBJ2-7, the complete variable domain is KAGVTQTPRYLIKTRGQQVTLSCSPISGHRSVSWYQQTPGQGLQFLFEYFSETQRNKGNFPGRFSGRQFSNSRSEMNVSTLELGDSALYLCASSPGTEEGPRSYEQYFGPGTRLTVT.

The chain recombines TRBV5-6 with TRBJ2-7; 13 bases align to TRBD2. The CDR3 has 16 residues. In germline, CDR1 is SGHDT, CDR2 YYEEEE. With 3 bases clipped from V and 6 bases from J, the junction kept 9 bases outside the gene matches. The CDR3 DNA reads as TGTGCCAGCAGCTCGGGACTAGCGGGGTGGCTGAGCGAGCAGTACTTC. It specifies CASSSGLAGWLSEQYF.

This clonotype was seen a handful of times. The chain joins TRBV12-3 or TRBV12-4 to TRBJ2-6, with 9 bases that match TRBD1. Trimming took 7 bases from V and 12 from J; bases not matched to a gene: 16. The length of the CDR3 is 16 residues. CDR3 sequence reads: CASTPPGGTGPTVLTF. CDR3 sequence (DNA): TGTGCCAGCACCCCACCCGGGGGGACAGGGCCTACCGTCCTGACTTTC.

This clonotype was counted many times. Mismatch with germline at one junction end may stem from a read error. The chain couples TRBV7-8 to TRBJ2-7; tentative D call: TRBD1 (6 bases). Germline V gene lookup returns CDR1 SGHVS and CDR2 FQNEAQ. There are 14 residues in the CDR3. CDR3 coding DNA: TGTGCCAGCAGCTGGGACACCCATGGAGACGAGCCGTACTTC. The encoded protein is CASSWDTHGDEPYF.

The rearrangement links TRBV7-2 to TRBJ2-7, with 10 bases identical to TRBD2. The CDR3 contains 15 residues. The V and J ends lost 1 base and 5 bases, in that order; junction bases with no gene match: 5. Germline V gene lookup returns CDR1 SGHTA and CDR2 FQGNSA. CDR3 sequence reads: CASSLGGLAGDEQYF. The DNA of the CDR3 is TGTGCCAGCAGCTTAGGGGGCCTAGCGGGAGACGAGCAGTACTTC. Variable domain in full (rest from reference TRBV7-2 and TRBJ2-7): GAGVSQSPSNKVTEKGKDVELRCDPISGHTALYWYRQSLGQGLEFLIYFQGNSAPDKSGLPSDRFSAERTGGSVSTLTIQRTQQEDSAVYLCASSLGGLAGDEQYFGPGTRLTVT.

This clonotype was observed a few times. The chain recombines TRBV2 with TRBJ2-6; D remains unclear. CDR1 is SNHLY and CDR2 is FYNNEI in the germline V gene. V lost 1 base, J lost 2 bases, and 6 bases lay in between. The CDR3 runs 15 residues. This CDR3 reads CASSEGGTGANVLTF. In nucleotides, the CDR3 is TGTGCCAGCAGTGAAGGTGGGACTGGGGCCAACGTCCTGACTTTC. The entire variable domain, with the rest obtained from reference TRBV2 and TRBJ2-6, is as follows: EPEVTQTPSHQVTQMGQEVILRCVPISNHLYFYWYRQILGQKVEFLVSFYNNEISEKSEIFDDQFSVERPDGSNFTLKIRSTKLEDSAMYFCASSEGGTGANVLTFGAGSRLTVL.

There are a few counts of this clonotype. J is TRBJ2-1 and V is TRBV24-1; D may be TRBD1 (6 bases). V shed 2 bases and J shed 2 bases, with 12 bases lying between them. Germline V CDR1 and CDR2: KGHDR, SFDVKD. The CDR3 is 16 amino acids. The CDR3 region is CATSDSSQGPYNEQFF. DNA of the CDR3: TGTGCCACCAGTGATTCCTCCCAGGGGCCCTACAATGAGCAGTTCTTC.

This clonotype was observed a few times. The chain combines TRBV6-2 or TRBV6-3 with TRBJ2-7; no reliable D call. There are 15 residues in the CDR3. V was cut by 6 bases and J by 4 bases, with 19 bases left in between. Germline V gene lookup returns CDR1 MNHEY and CDR2 SVGEGT. The DNA of the CDR3 is TGTGCCAGCAGAACTGATGGAGAGGAGTTTTACGAGCAGTACTTC. The encoded protein is CASRTDGEEFYEQYF.